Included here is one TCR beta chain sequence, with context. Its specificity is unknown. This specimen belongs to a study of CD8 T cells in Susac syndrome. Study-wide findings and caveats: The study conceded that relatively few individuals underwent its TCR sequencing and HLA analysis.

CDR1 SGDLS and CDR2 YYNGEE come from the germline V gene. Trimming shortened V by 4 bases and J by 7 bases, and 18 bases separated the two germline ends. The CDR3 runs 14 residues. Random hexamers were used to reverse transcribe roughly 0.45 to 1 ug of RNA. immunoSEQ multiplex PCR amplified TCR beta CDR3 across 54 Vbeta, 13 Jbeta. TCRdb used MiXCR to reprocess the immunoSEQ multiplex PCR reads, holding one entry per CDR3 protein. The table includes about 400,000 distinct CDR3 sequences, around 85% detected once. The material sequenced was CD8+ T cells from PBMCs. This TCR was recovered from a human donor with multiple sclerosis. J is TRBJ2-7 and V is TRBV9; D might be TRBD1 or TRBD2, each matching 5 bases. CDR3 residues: CASSLRDPPGEQYF. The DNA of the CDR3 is TGTGCCAGCAGCCTTCGGGACCCCCCAGGGGAGCAGTACTTC.